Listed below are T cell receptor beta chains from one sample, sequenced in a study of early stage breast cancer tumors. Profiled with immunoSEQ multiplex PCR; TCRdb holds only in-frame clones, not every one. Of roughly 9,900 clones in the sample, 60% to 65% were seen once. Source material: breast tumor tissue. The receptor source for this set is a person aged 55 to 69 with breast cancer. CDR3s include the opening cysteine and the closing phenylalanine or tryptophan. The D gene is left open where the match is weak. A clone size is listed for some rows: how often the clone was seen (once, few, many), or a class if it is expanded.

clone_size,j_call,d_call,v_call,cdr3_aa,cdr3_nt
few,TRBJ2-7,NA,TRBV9,CASSVAGDTSYEQYF,TGTGCCAGCAGCGTAGCGGGGGACACCTCCTACGAGCAGTACTTC
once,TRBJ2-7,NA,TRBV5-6,CASSLRTTASYEQYF,TGTGCCAGCAGCCTAAGAACGACAGCCTCCTACGAGCAGTACTTC
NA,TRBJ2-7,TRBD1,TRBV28,CASRTLTGGISYEQYF,TGTGCCAGCAGAACTCTTACAGGGGGCATCTCCTACGAGCAGTACTTC
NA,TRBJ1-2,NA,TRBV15,CATRGYGGEVDGYTF,TGTGCCACCAGGGGGTACGGAGGGGAGGTCGATGGCTACACCTTC
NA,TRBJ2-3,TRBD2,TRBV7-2,CASSLGRERDTQYF,TGTGCCAGCAGCTTAGGGCGGGAGAGGGATACGCAGTATTTT
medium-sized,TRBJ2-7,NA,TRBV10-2,CASSPSYEQYF,TGCGCCAGCAGCCCAAGCTACGAGCAGTACTTC
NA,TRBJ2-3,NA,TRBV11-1,CASSPGRWVTSTDTQYF,TGTGCCAGCAGCCCAGGCAGATGGGTCACTAGCACAGATACGCAGTATTTT
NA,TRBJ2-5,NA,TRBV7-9,CASSLQGVLYF,TGTGCCAGCAGCCTACAGGGAGTTCTGTACTTC
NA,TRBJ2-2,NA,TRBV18,CASSPLLGSSTGELFF,TGTGCCAGCTCACCACTCCTGGGGTCGAGCACCGGGGAGCTGTTTTTT
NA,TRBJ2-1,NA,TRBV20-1,CSASGVNEQFF,TGCAGTGCTAGCGGGGTCAATGAGCAGTTCTTC
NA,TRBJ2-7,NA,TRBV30,CAWSGGWGYEQYF,TGTGCCTGGAGTGGGGGATGGGGGTACGAGCAGTACTTC
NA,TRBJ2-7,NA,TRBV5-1,CASSPGGRSGLPYEQYF,TGCGCCAGCAGCCCAGGCGGCCGTAGCGGCCTACCCTACGAGCAGTACTTC
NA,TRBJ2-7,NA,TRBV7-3,CASSLGPAGEQYF,TGTGCCAGCAGCCTGGGGCCCGCCGGGGAGCAGTACTTC
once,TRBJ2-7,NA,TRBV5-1,CASSWGTTGLGGDEQYF,TGCGCCAGCAGCTGGGGGACCACAGGACTGGGCGGCGACGAGCAGTACTTC
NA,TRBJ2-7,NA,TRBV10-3,CAIRRQVSRSEQYF,TGTGCCATCAGGAGACAGGTATCTCGCAGCGAGCAGTACTTC
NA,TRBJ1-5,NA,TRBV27,CASSFALGPNQPQHF,TGTGCCAGCAGTTTCGCCCTGGGGCCCAATCAGCCCCAGCATTTT
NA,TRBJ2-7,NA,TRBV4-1,CASSQGRGTYEQYF,TGCGCCAGCAGCCAAGGAAGAGGGACGTACGAGCAGTACTTC
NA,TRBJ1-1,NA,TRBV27,CASALGTEAFF,TGTGCCAGCGCTCTTGGCACTGAAGCTTTCTTT
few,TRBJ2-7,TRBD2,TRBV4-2,CASSQERAGDSYEQYF,TGTGCCAGCAGCCAAGAAAGGGCGGGGGACTCCTACGAGCAGTACTTC
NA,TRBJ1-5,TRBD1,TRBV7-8,CASSLSRGGGRQPQHF,TGTGCCAGCAGCTTGTCTCGGGGAGGGGGCAGGCAGCCCCAGCATTTT
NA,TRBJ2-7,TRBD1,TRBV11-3,CASSPGQGQSEQYF,TGTGCCAGCAGCCCGGGACAGGGCCAAAGCGAGCAGTACTTC
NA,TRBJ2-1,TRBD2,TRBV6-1,CASRREYNEQFF,TGTGCCAGCAGGCGGGAGTACAATGAGCAGTTCTTC
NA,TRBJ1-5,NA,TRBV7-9,CASTMDSYQPQHF,TGTGCCAGCACAATGGACTCTTATCAGCCCCAGCATTTT
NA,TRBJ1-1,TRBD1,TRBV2,CASRQTGDEAFF,TGTGCCAGCAGACAGACAGGGGATGAAGCTTTCTTT
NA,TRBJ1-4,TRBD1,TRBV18,CASSPYTGEGKLFF,TGTGCCAGCTCACCTTATACAGGGGAAGGAAAACTGTTTTTT
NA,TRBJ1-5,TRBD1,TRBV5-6,CASSLWGQGAGRQHF,TGTGCCAGCAGCTTGTGGGGACAGGGCGCAGGAAGGCAGCATTTT
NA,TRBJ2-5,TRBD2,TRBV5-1,CASSSSRLTSGQETQYF,TGCGCCAGCAGCTCGTCTCGACTCACTAGCGGCCAAGAGACCCAGTACTTC
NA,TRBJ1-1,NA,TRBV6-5,CASRQGFMNTEAFF,TGTGCCAGCCGCCAGGGCTTTATGAACACTGAAGCTTTCTTT
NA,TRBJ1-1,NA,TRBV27,CASSVRVAHPEAFF,TGTGCCAGCAGTGTCAGGGTAGCCCATCCTGAAGCTTTCTTT
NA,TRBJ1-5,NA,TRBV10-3,CASMRSGRLSNQPQHF,TGTGCCAGCATGAGGTCCGGGCGTCTTAGCAATCAGCCCCAGCATTTT
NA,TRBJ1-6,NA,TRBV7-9,CASSLASGVNSPLHF,TGTGCCAGCAGCTTAGCCTCGGGGGTCAATTCACCCCTCCACTTT
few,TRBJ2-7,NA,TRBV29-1,CSASYEQYF,TGCAGCGCTTCCTACGAGCAGTACTTC
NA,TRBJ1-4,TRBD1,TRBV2,CASSAPGQGQEKLFF,TGTGCCAGCAGCGCTCCGGGACAGGGGCAAGAAAAACTGTTTTTT